This is a list of T cell receptor beta chains from one sample in a study of T cells in Graves' hyperthyroidism and ophthalmopathy. TCRdb reprocessed the multiplex PCR reads with MiXCR, giving one entry per CDR3 protein. The sample shows about 350,000 distinct CDR3 sequences, 12% to 15% of them seen only once. Sequencing was done on a sample of blood. The receptor source for this set is a woman in her 40s with Graves' ophthalmopathy. Both conserved end residues are part of each CDR3. The order of the fields is clone size, J gene, V gene, D gene, CDR3 DNA, CDR3 protein. A D gene is named only where the DNA matches it firmly. Clone sizes are given selectively: once, few, many, or a class where the clone is expanded.

abundance: few
j_gene: TRBJ1-2
v_gene: TRBV20-1
d_gene: NA
CDR3nt: TGCAGTGCCCCGGAGGCCGGCAACTATGGCTACACCTTC
CDR3aa: CSAPEAGNYGYTF

abundance: many
j_gene: TRBJ1-5
v_gene: TRBV20-1
d_gene: NA
CDR3nt: TGCAGTGCTGGGCCCGGCGGTGATCAGCCCCAGCATTTT
CDR3aa: CSAGPGGDQPQHF

abundance: NA
j_gene: TRBJ1-1
v_gene: TRBV19
d_gene: NA
CDR3nt: TGTGCCAGTAGTATGTCGGGGGACACTGAAGCTTTCTTT
CDR3aa: CASSMSGDTEAFF

abundance: few
j_gene: TRBJ1-2
v_gene: TRBV7-9
d_gene: NA
CDR3nt: TGTGCCAGCAGCCTCCCTGCGGGGGACAACTATGGCTACACCTTC
CDR3aa: CASSLPAGDNYGYTF

abundance: few
j_gene: TRBJ2-2
v_gene: TRBV10-3
d_gene: TRBD1
CDR3nt: TGTGCCGGCAAGGACAGGGCCACCGGGGAGCTGTTTTTT
CDR3aa: CAGKDRATGELFF

abundance: NA
j_gene: TRBJ2-2
v_gene: TRBV7-8
d_gene: NA
CDR3nt: TGTGCCAGCAGCAAAGGGGGACTTTCAGGGGAGCTGTTTTTT
CDR3aa: CASSKGGLSGELFF

abundance: NA
j_gene: TRBJ1-6
v_gene: TRBV6-1
d_gene: NA
CDR3nt: TGTGCCAGCAGTGAAGGGAGCTCCTATAATTCACCCCTCCACTTT
CDR3aa: CASSEGSSYNSPLHF

abundance: many
j_gene: TRBJ1-2
v_gene: TRBV28
d_gene: NA
CDR3nt: TGTGCCACCCTAAGGGGAGCGTATGGCTACACCTTC
CDR3aa: CATLRGAYGYTF

abundance: many
j_gene: TRBJ2-1
v_gene: TRBV11-3
d_gene: NA
CDR3nt: TGTGCCAGCAGCTTAGGGCCAACCTACAATGAGCAGTTCTTC
CDR3aa: CASSLGPTYNEQFF

abundance: few
j_gene: TRBJ1-1
v_gene: TRBV19
d_gene: NA
CDR3nt: TGTGCCAGTAGTCCGCACATGGGGACTGAAGCTTTCTTT
CDR3aa: CASSPHMGTEAFF

abundance: NA
j_gene: TRBJ2-7
v_gene: TRBV28
d_gene: TRBD1
CDR3nt: TGTGCCAGCAGTGAGACAGGGATTCGGACCTACGAGCAGTACTTC
CDR3aa: CASSETGIRTYEQYF

abundance: few
j_gene: TRBJ2-3
v_gene: TRBV12-3/TRBV12-4
d_gene: TRBD2
CDR3nt: TGTGCCAGCAGTCCCCTAGCGGAACTTACTAGCACAGATACGCAGTATTTT
CDR3aa: CASSPLAELTSTDTQYF

abundance: few
j_gene: TRBJ1-2
v_gene: TRBV7-9
d_gene: TRBD1
CDR3nt: TGTGCCAGCAGCCGAGGGGGCCTAGGCTACACCTTC
CDR3aa: CASSRGGLGYTF

abundance: many
j_gene: TRBJ2-1
v_gene: TRBV7-8
d_gene: NA
CDR3nt: TGTGCCAGCAGCATAGCTTTTGCGGGGGCGGAAGACAATGAGCAGTTCTTC
CDR3aa: CASSIAFAGAEDNEQFF

abundance: few
j_gene: TRBJ2-1
v_gene: TRBV19
d_gene: NA
CDR3nt: TGTGCCAGTAGTATGGACTCCCAGGGCTCCTACAATGAGCAGTTCTTC
CDR3aa: CASSMDSQGSYNEQFF

abundance: NA
j_gene: TRBJ2-7
v_gene: TRBV9
d_gene: NA
CDR3nt: TGTGCCAGCAGCGGAAATCAGGGTGACGAGCAGTACTTC
CDR3aa: CASSGNQGDEQYF

abundance: NA
j_gene: TRBJ1-1
v_gene: TRBV19
d_gene: NA
CDR3nt: TGTGCCAGTAGTGGTTGGGGAGGAGGCACTGAAGCTTTCTTT
CDR3aa: CASSGWGGGTEAFF

abundance: many
j_gene: TRBJ2-5
v_gene: TRBV10-3
d_gene: NA
CDR3nt: TGTGCCATCAGTGGCGGAGAAGAGACCCAGTACTTC
CDR3aa: CAISGGEETQYF

abundance: NA
j_gene: TRBJ2-3
v_gene: TRBV4-1
d_gene: NA
CDR3nt: TGCGCCAGCAGCCAACAGGGATTCACAGATACGCAGTATTTT
CDR3aa: CASSQQGFTDTQYF

abundance: many
j_gene: TRBJ1-5
v_gene: TRBV2
d_gene: NA
CDR3nt: TGTGCCAGCAAAAGGGACATAAGCAATCAGCCCCAGCATTTT
CDR3aa: CASKRDISNQPQHF

abundance: few
j_gene: TRBJ2-5
v_gene: TRBV6-1
d_gene: NA
CDR3nt: TGTGCCACGCAGGGACGAGAGACCCAGTACTTC
CDR3aa: CATQGRETQYF

abundance: once
j_gene: TRBJ1-2
v_gene: TRBV20-1
d_gene: TRBD1
CDR3nt: TGCAGTGCTCTTACAGGGGGCGGCGGCTATGGCTACACCTTC
CDR3aa: CSALTGGGGYGYTF

abundance: many
j_gene: TRBJ2-1
v_gene: TRBV28
d_gene: TRBD2
CDR3nt: TGTGCCAGCAGTTCGGGACTAAGCTACAATGAGCAGTTCTTC
CDR3aa: CASSSGLSYNEQFF

abundance: few
j_gene: TRBJ1-5
v_gene: TRBV6-1
d_gene: NA
CDR3nt: TGTGCCAGCAGACACCCCGGTCCATTTCCCTATAGCAATCAGCCCCAGCATTTT
CDR3aa: CASRHPGPFPYSNQPQHF

abundance: few
j_gene: TRBJ1-2
v_gene: TRBV14
d_gene: NA
CDR3nt: TGTGCCAGCAGCCAATTCATCGGGGATTACTATGGCTACACCTTC
CDR3aa: CASSQFIGDYYGYTF

abundance: NA
j_gene: TRBJ2-5
v_gene: TRBV6-2/TRBV6-3
d_gene: NA
CDR3nt: TGTGCCAGCAGTCAATACCAGGGAAGTGAGACCCAGTACTTC
CDR3aa: CASSQYQGSETQYF

abundance: NA
j_gene: TRBJ2-7
v_gene: TRBV7-8
d_gene: NA
CDR3nt: TGTGCCAGCAGCTTATCCGCCAGTGGGGCCTTCGAGCAGTACTTC
CDR3aa: CASSLSASGAFEQYF